This TCR beta chain was sequenced for a study of cytomegalovirus exposure and HLA in healthy donors. Study background: Out of a few hundred genotyped donors, 81% belonged to the Caucasian-associated ancestry cluster.

Between the trimmed V and J ends, which lost 0 bases and 0 bases, there was a span of 10 bases. CDR1 is SGHRS, CDR2 YFSETQ, per germline. This CDR3 is 15 amino acids long. Study-wide results and caveats: As immune exposure information, only CMV serostatus was available.

On this clone: Its antigen is not identified.

The primer mix had 60 Vbeta and 13 Jbeta primers. Produced via immunoSEQ multiplex PCR; TCRdb's table is partial and in-frame only. The repertoire holds 120,000 or so clones, with 77% as singletons. Source material: PBMCs. The clonotype was recovered from a human donor in good health. V usage is TRBV5-1 and J usage is TRBJ2-7; perhaps TRBD1 as D (5 bases). This CDR3 is CASSLAQGSSYEQYF. CDR3 bases: TGCGCCAGCAGCTTGGCTCAGGGTAGCTCCTACGAGCAGTACTTC. Looking up the rest from reference TRBV5-1 and TRBJ2-7 gives the full variable domain: KAGVTQTPRYLIKTRGQQVTLSCSPISGHRSVSWYQQTPGQGLQFLFEYFSETQRNKGNFPGRFSGRQFSNSRSEMNVSTLELGDSALYLCASSLAQGSSYEQYFGPGTRLTVT.